The present entry profiles one TCR beta chain with its context. V was shortened by 3 bases and J by 4 bases, with 22 bases between the two germline ends. Per germline, CDR1 SGHVS and CDR2 FNYEAQ. CDR3 length equals 18 residues. Clones were read by immunoSEQ multiplex PCR, and TCRdb kept only the in-frame ones, dropping some. Of roughly 100,000 clones in the sample, around nine tenths were seen once. These data are taken from a study of T cell responses to AZD1222 COVID-19 vaccine. This TCR was sampled from an adult in good health. The genes are TRBV7-6 and TRBJ1-3; the D gene is possibly TRBD1 (6 bases). The sequencing used peripheral blood, collected on day 0 of AZD1222 vaccination. The CDR3 coding sequence is TGTGCCAGCAGCTTTTCCCCACCCGGGGGGGGGCAAGGAAACACCATATATTTT. As protein: CASSFSPPGGGQGNTIYF.